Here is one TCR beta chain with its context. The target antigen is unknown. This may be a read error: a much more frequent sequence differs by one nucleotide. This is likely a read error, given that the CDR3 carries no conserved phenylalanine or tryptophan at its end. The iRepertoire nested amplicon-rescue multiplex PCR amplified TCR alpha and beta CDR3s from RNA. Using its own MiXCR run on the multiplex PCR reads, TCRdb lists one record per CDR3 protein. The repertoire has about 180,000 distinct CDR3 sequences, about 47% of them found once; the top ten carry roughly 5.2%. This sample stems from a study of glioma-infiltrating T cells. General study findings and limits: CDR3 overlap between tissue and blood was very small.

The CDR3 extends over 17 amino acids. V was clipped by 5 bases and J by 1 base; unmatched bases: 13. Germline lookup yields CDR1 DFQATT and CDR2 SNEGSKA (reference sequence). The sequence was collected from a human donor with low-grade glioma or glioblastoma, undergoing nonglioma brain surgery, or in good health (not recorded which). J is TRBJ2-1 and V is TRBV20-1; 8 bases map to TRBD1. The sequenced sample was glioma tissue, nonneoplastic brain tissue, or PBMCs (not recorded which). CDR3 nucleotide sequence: TGCAGTGCTCCCCGTAACCAGGGGGCATATTCCTACAATGAGCAGTTCCTC. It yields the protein CSAPRNQGAYSYNEQFL.